This is a list of T cell receptor beta chains from one sample in a study of T cells in Graves' hyperthyroidism and ophthalmopathy. Via MiXCR, TCRdb re-called the multiplex PCR reads, giving one row per CDR3 protein. The sample holds roughly 250,000 distinct CDR3 sequences; 20% to 25% are singletons and the top ten take around 65%. The sample consisted of blood. The receptor set was obtained from a man between 25 and 39 years old with Graves' ophthalmopathy. Both conserved end residues are part of each CDR3. The D gene is left open where the match is weak. A clone size is listed for some rows: how often the clone was seen (once, few, many), or a class if it is expanded.

clone_size j_call d_call v_call cdr3_aa cdr3_nt
- TRBJ2-3 - TRBV6-2/TRBV6-3 CASRKMVTTDTQYF TGTGCCAGCAGGAAGATGGTAACCACAGATACGCAGTATTTT
few TRBJ2-1 - TRBV30 CASNTATYNEQFF TGTGCCAGCAACACCGCGACCTACAATGAGCAGTTCTTC
- TRBJ2-7 - TRBV9 CASSTRDSFYEQYF TGTGCCAGCAGCACGCGGGACAGCTTCTACGAGCAGTACTTC
many TRBJ2-7 - TRBV6-1 CASRIRGYHEQYF TGTGCCAGCAGGATAAGGGGTTACCACGAGCAGTACTTC
many TRBJ2-5 - TRBV2 CASSRRSARWETQYF TGTGCCAGCAGCCGTAGGTCAGCCCGGTGGGAGACCCAGTACTTC
many TRBJ1-2 - TRBV27 CASSPQLGRGEDGYTF TGTGCCAGCAGTCCCCAATTGGGCAGGGGAGAAGATGGCTACACCTTC
- TRBJ2-2 TRBD1 TRBV10-3 CAIGMGQTGELFF TGTGCCATCGGTATGGGACAGACCGGGGAGCTGTTTTTT
- TRBJ1-1 TRBD1 TRBV14 CASSQGTGWDTEAFF TGTGCCAGCAGCCAAGGGACAGGGTGGGACACTGAAGCTTTCTTT
- TRBJ2-6 - TRBV11-2 CASSPRTDLILTF TGTGCCAGCAGCCCTCGGACCGATTTGATCCTGACTTTC
few TRBJ2-1 - TRBV12-3/TRBV12-4 CASSFAENEQFF TGTGCCAGCAGTTTTGCTGAGAATGAGCAGTTCTTC
- TRBJ2-3 - TRBV24-1 CATSEEGSTDTQYF TGTGCCACCAGTGAAGAGGGGAGCACAGATACGCAGTATTTT
few TRBJ1-6 - TRBV11-2 CASSLRPGRDSPLHF TGTGCCAGCAGCTTACGGCCAGGGAGGGATTCACCCCTCCACTTT
- TRBJ2-7 TRBD2 TRBV6-1 CASRTGTSFHEQYF TGTGCCAGCAGAACCGGGACTAGCTTCCACGAGCAGTACTTC
many TRBJ2-1 - TRBV2 CASRGPGLTYNEQFF TGTGCCAGCAGAGGACCGGGACTCACCTACAATGAGCAGTTCTTC
once TRBJ1-1 - TRBV19 CASSISRTANTEAFF TGTGCCAGTAGTATTTCGAGGACCGCGAACACTGAAGCTTTCTTT
many TRBJ2-3 TRBD2 TRBV2 CASRELAGRTDTQYF TGTGCCAGCAGGGAACTAGCGGGACGCACAGATACGCAGTATTTT
many TRBJ2-7 TRBD2 TRBV5-1 CASSFLGSGLYEQYF TGCGCCAGCAGCTTCTTGGGTAGCGGGCTCTACGAGCAGTACTTC
- TRBJ2-2 TRBD2 TRBV27 CASSLSQVIAGGDTGELFF TGTGCCAGCAGTTTATCCCAAGTAATAGCGGGAGGGGACACCGGGGAGCTGTTTTTT
- TRBJ2-7 TRBD2 TRBV20-1 CSARAYPGTSGLEQYF TGCAGTGCTAGAGCCTATCCCGGGACTAGCGGACTTGAGCAGTACTTC
once TRBJ2-6 - TRBV19 CASSLKLTSGANVLTF TGTGCCAGTAGTCTAAAACTGACCTCTGGGGCCAACGTCCTGACTTTC
- TRBJ2-7 - TRBV7-2 CASSLLGVEQYF TGTGCCAGCAGCTTACTGGGTGTTGAGCAGTACTTC
few TRBJ2-1 TRBD2 TRBV5-1 CASSFPSGRASYNEQFF TGCGCCAGCAGCTTCCCTAGCGGGAGGGCGTCCTACAATGAGCAGTTCTTC
- TRBJ1-2 TRBD1 TRBV28 CASSSLDREGYGYTF TGTGCCAGCAGTTCTTTGGACAGGGAGGGCTATGGCTACACCTTC
few TRBJ2-7 TRBD1 TRBV18 CASSAGTASSYEQYF TGTGCCAGCTCGGCCGGGACAGCAAGCTCCTACGAGCAGTACTTC
few TRBJ2-2 TRBD2 TRBV6-1 CASSDAGTSGTGELFF TGTGCCAGCAGTGACGCCGGGACTAGCGGGACCGGGGAGCTGTTTTTT
- TRBJ2-5 - TRBV5-6 CASSLARGSAYQETQYF TGTGCCAGCAGCTTGGCCCGGGGGAGCGCGTATCAAGAGACCCAGTACTTC
- TRBJ2-1 TRBD2 TRBV5-1 CASTAGGVQGLIYEQFF TGCGCCAGCACCGCGGGGGGGGTGCAGGGACTAATCTACGAGCAGTTCTTC
- TRBJ1-2 TRBD1 TRBV7-2 CASSPGTAGDGYTF TGTGCCAGCAGCCCCGGGACAGCTGGTGATGGCTACACCTTC
few TRBJ2-1 TRBD2 TRBV11-2 CASSPTLGLAGGDNEQFF TGTGCCAGCAGCCCAACCCTCGGACTAGCGGGAGGTGACAATGAGCAGTTCTTC
many TRBJ2-3 - TRBV20-1 CSAVRLDPKRSTDTQYF TGCAGTGCTGTCCGACTAGACCCAAAACGTAGCACAGATACGCAGTATTTT
few TRBJ1-2 - TRBV5-1 CASQNRRNYGYTF TGCGCCTCGCAAAATCGTCGGAACTATGGCTACACCTTC
- TRBJ1-5 - TRBV15 CATSGGDVQPQHF TGTGCCACCAGCGGGGGAGATGTTCAGCCCCAGCATTTT
- TRBJ2-1 TRBD2 TRBV11-1 CASSFHSPGLARGHEQFF TGTGCCAGCAGCTTTCATTCGCCGGGACTAGCGAGAGGGCATGAGCAGTTCTTC
- TRBJ1-1 - TRBV3-1 CASSQVPDSAEAFF TGTGCCAGCAGCCAAGTTCCGGATTCCGCTGAAGCTTTCTTT
few TRBJ2-5 - TRBV9 CASSPRVGWETQYF TGTGCCAGCAGCCCCCGGGTCGGGTGGGAGACCCAGTACTTC
few TRBJ2-1 TRBD2 TRBV7-6 CASSPQPSGGEGEQFF TGTGCCAGCAGCCCCCAGCCTAGCGGGGGAGAAGGAGAGCAGTTCTTC
many TRBJ2-7 - TRBV5-1 CASSLGGQDSYEQYF TGCGCCAGCAGCTTGGGAGGTCAGGACTCCTACGAGCAGTACTTC
many TRBJ2-1 - TRBV3-1 CASSQASSYNEQFF TGTGCCAGCAGCCAAGCGAGCTCCTACAATGAGCAGTTCTTC
- TRBJ2-3 - TRBV7-2 CASNLMALLDTQYF TGTGCCAGCAACTTAATGGCTCTATTGGATACGCAGTATTTT
many TRBJ1-4 - TRBV2 CAISRANEKLFF TGTGCCATCTCAAGGGCTAATGAAAAACTGTTTTTT
many TRBJ2-7 TRBD2 TRBV20-1 CSARDKREGGKEQYF TGCAGTGCTAGGGATAAGCGGGAGGGTGGGAAGGAGCAGTACTTC
- TRBJ2-1 - TRBV2 CASRGGEMGEQFF TGTGCCAGCAGGGGGGGAGAAATGGGTGAGCAGTTCTTC
few TRBJ1-2 - TRBV28 CASSPLNRVYGYTF TGTGCCAGCAGTCCACTTAACAGGGTGTATGGCTACACCTTC
many TRBJ2-7 TRBD1 TRBV7-6 CASSPRQGLGEQYF TGTGCCAGCTCCCCTCGACAGGGGTTGGGCGAGCAGTACTTC
- TRBJ1-5 TRBD1 TRBV7-9 CASSLYPGGAGSNQPQHF TGTGCCAGCAGCTTATACCCAGGGGGCGCCGGGAGCAATCAGCCCCAGCATTTT
- TRBJ1-2 TRBD1 TRBV19 CASSSLGQGERGYTF TGTGCCAGTTCCTCTCTCGGACAGGGGGAAAGAGGCTACACCTTC
- TRBJ2-1 - TRBV3-1 CASVSDSGAQFF TGCGCCAGCGTTTCGGACTCCGGGGCGCAGTTCTTC
few TRBJ2-1 TRBD2 TRBV14 CASSPGLAGRHNEQFF TGTGCCAGCAGCCCGGGACTAGCGGGACGACACAATGAGCAGTTCTTC
few TRBJ1-6 TRBD1 TRBV20-1 CSARPGQGSNSPLHF TGCAGTGCTAGGCCGGGACAGGGTTCAAATTCACCCCTCCACTTT
few TRBJ2-7 - TRBV14 CASSRQGGTTYEQYF TGTGCCAGCAGCCGCCAGGGGGGGACCACCTACGAGCAGTACTTC
- TRBJ1-5 TRBD1 TRBV28 CASTLTGTGRNDQPQHF TGTGCCAGCACTTTAACCGGGACAGGCCGAAACGATCAGCCCCAGCATTTT
- TRBJ1-1 - TRBV20-1 CSARDVGTFLNTETFF TGCAGTGCTAGAGATGTAGGGACCTTCCTAAACACTGAAACTTTCTTT
- TRBJ2-1 - TRBV29-1 CSVGLNEQFF TGCAGCGTCGGCTTGAATGAGCAGTTCTTC